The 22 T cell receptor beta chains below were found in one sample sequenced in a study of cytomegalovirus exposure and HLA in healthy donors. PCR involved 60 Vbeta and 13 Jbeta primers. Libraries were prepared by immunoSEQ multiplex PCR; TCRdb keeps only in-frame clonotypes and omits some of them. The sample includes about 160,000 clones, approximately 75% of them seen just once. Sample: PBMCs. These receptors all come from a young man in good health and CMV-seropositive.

The CDR3 here is CASSTQGVPYNSPLHF. CDR3 coding DNA: TGCGCCAGCAGCACACAGGGGGTTCCCTATAATTCACCCCTCCACTTT. The gene calls are TRBV5-1 and TRBJ1-6; TRBD1 agrees at 8 bases. Germline assignment: CDR1 SGHRS and CDR2 YFSETQ. The CDR3 length is 16 residues. J lost 2 bases, V lost 4 bases, and 5 bases had no gene match. Full variable domain (outside the CDR3, taken from reference TRBV5-1 and TRBJ1-6): KAGVTQTPRYLIKTRGQQVTLSCSPISGHRSVSWYQQTPGQGLQFLFEYFSETQRNKGNFPGRFSGRQFSNSRSEMNVSTLELGDSALYLCASSTQGVPYNSPLHFGNGTRLTVT.

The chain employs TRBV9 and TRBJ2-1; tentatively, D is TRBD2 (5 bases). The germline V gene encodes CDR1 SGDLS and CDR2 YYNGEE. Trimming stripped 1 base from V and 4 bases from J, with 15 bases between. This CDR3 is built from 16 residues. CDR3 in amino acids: CASSVPAMGGYNEQFF. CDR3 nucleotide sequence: TGTGCCAGCAGCGTACCGGCAATGGGCGGGTACAATGAGCAGTTCTTC. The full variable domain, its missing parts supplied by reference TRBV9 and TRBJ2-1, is DSGVTQTPKHLITATGQRVTLRCSPRSGDLSVYWYQQSLDQGLQFLIQYYNGEERAKGNILERFSAQQFPDLHSELNLSSLELGDSALYFCASSVPAMGGYNEQFFGPGTRLTVL.

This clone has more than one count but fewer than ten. In nucleotides, the CDR3 is TGTGCCAGCAGCCGTGGACAGGGGAACAATCAGCCCCAGCATTTT. Its translation: CASSRGQGNNQPQHF. The rearrangement joins TRBV7-2 to TRBJ1-5; 9 bases are a match to TRBD1. This CDR3 is built from 15 residues. CDR1 and CDR2 from the germline V gene are SGHTA and FQGNSA. The V segment lost 5 bases and the J segment 3 bases; nucleotides outside the gene matches: 5.

CDR3 loop: CASSPDRYSNQPQHF. In DNA, the CDR3 is TGTGCCAGTTCTCCGGACAGATATAGCAATCAGCCCCAGCATTTT. This chain uses TRBV6-1 with TRBJ1-5; maybe TRBD1 (6 bases). Germline CDR1 and CDR2: MNHNS and SASEGT. Trimming left V 9 bases short and J 0 bases short, with 15 bases between. The CDR3 is 15 residues long.

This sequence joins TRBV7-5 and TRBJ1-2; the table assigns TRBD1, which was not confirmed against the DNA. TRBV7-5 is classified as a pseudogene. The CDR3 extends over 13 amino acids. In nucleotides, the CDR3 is TGTGCCAGCAGTTCAGACAACCTCTATGGCTACACCTTC. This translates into CASSSDNLYGYTF.

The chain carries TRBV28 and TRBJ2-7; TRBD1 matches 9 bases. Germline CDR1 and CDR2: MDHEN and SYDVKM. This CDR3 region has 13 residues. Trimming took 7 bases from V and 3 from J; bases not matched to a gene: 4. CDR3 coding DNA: TGTGCCAGCAACCCGGGACAGGGCTACGAGCAGTACTTC. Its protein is CASNPGQGYEQYF.

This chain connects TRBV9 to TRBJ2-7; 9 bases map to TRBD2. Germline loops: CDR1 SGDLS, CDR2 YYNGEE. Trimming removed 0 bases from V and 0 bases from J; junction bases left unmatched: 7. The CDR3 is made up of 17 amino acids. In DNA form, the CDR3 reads TGTGCCAGCAGCGTAGGTAGCGGGGGCCTTAGCTCCTACGAGCAGTACTTC. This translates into CASSVGSGGLSSYEQYF.

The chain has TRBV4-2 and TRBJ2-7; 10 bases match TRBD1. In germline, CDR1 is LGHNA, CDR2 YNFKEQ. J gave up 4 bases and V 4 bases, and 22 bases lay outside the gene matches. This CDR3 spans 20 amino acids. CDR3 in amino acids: CASSLNIPGQGFTDPYEQYF. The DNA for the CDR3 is TGTGCCAGCAGCCTCAACATCCCGGGACAGGGGTTTACCGACCCTTACGAGCAGTACTTC.

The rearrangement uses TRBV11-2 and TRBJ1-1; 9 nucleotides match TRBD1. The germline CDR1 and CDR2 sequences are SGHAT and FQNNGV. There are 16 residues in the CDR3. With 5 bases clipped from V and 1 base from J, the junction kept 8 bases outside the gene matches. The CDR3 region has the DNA TGTGCCAGCAGCCCATGGGACAGGGATCGGAACACTGAAGCTTTCTTT. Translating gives CASSPWDRDRNTEAFF. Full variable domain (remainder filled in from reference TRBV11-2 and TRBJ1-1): EAGVAQSPRYKIIEKRQSVAFWCNPISGHATLYWYQQILGQGPKLLIQFQNNGVVDDSQLPKDRFSAERLKGVDSTLKIQPAKLEDSAVYLCASSPWDRDRNTEAFFGQGTRLTVV.

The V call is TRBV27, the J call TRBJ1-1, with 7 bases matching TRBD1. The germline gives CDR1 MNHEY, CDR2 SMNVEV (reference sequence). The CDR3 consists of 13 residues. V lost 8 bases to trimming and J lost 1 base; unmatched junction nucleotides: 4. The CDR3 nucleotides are TGTGCCAGCGGGACAGATCCGAACACTGAAGCTTTCTTT. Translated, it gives CASGTDPNTEAFF.

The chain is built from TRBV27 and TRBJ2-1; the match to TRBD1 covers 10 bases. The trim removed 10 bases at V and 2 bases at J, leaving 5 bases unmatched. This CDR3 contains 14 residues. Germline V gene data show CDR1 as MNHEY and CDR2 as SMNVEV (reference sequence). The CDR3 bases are TGTGCCACCGTGACAGGGGGCCCCTACAATGAGCAGTTCTTC. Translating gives CATVTGGPYNEQFF.

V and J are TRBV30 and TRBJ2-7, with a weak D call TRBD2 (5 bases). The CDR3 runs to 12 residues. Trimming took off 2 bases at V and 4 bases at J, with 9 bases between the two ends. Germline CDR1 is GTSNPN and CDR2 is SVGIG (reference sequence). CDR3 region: CAWSRGAYEQYF. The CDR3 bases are TGTGCCTGGAGTCGGGGAGCTTACGAGCAGTACTTC.

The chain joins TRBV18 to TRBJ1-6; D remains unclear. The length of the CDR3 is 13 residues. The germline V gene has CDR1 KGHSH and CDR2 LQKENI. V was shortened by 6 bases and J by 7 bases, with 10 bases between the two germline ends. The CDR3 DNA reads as TGTGCCAGCTCGCCCCAACAAAATTCACCCCTCCACTTT. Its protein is CASSPQQNSPLHF.

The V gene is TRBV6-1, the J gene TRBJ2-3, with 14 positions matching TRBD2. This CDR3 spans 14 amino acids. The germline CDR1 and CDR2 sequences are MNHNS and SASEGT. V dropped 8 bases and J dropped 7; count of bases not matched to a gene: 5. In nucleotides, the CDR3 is TGTGCCAGCCGGACTAGCGGGGGGTCTAATACGCAGTATTTT. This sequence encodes CASRTSGGSNTQYF.

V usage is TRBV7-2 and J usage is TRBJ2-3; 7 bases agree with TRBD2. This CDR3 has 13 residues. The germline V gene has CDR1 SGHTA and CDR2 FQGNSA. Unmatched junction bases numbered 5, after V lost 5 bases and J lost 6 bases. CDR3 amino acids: CASSPLGGDTQYF. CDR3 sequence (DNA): TGTGCCAGCAGCCCTCTGGGGGGGGATACGCAGTATTTT.

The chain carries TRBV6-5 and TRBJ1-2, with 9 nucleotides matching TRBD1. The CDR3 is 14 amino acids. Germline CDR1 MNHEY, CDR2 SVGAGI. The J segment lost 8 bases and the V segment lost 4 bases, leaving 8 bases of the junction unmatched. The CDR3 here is CASSSTGGGDGYTF. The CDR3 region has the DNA TGTGCCAGCAGTTCGACAGGGGGAGGGGACGGCTACACCTTC.

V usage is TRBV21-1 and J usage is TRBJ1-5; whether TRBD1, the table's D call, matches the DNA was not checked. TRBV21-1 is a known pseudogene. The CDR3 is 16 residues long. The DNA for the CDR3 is TGTGCCAGCAGCAAAGATCCGACAGCTAGCAATCAGCCCCAGCATTTT. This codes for CASSKDPTASNQPQHF.

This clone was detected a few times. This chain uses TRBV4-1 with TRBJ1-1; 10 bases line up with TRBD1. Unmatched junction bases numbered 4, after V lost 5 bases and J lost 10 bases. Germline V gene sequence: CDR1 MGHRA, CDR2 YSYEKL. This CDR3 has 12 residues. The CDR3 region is CASSLTGGRAFF. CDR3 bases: TGCGCCAGCAGCTTGACAGGGGGCCGAGCTTTCTTT.

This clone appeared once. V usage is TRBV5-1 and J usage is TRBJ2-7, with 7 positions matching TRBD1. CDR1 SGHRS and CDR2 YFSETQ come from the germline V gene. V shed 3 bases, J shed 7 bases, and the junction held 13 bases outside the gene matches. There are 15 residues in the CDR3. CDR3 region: CASSSDRNKLREQYF. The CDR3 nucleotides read TGCGCCAGCAGCTCGGACAGGAATAAATTACGGGAGCAGTACTTC.

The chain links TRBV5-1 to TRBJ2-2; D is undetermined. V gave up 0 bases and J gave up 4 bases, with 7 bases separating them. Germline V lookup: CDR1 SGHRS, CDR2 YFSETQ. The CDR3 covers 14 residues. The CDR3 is CASSLGQITGELFF. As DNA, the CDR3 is TGCGCCAGCAGCTTGGGGCAGATCACCGGGGAGCTGTTTTTT.

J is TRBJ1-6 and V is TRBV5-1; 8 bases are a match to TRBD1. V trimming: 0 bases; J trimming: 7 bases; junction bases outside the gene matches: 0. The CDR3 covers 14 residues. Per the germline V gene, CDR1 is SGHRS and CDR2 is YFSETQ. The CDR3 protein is CASSLGDRNSPLHF. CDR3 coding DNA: TGCGCCAGCAGCTTGGGGGACAGGAATTCACCCCTCCACTTT. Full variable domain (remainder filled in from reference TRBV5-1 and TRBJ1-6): KAGVTQTPRYLIKTRGQQVTLSCSPISGHRSVSWYQQTPGQGLQFLFEYFSETQRNKGNFPGRFSGRQFSNSRSEMNVSTLELGDSALYLCASSLGDRNSPLHFGNGTRLTVT.

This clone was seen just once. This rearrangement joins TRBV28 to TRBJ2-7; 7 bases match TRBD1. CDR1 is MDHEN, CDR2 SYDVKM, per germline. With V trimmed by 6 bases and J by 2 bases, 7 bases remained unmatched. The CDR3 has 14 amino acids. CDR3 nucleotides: TGTGCCAGCAGCCCGGGACAGCGCACCTACGAGCAGTACTTC. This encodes CASSPGQRTYEQYF.